One and the same sample provided the 20 T cell receptor beta chains below, sequenced in a study. Treg sorting used a CD4+CD25+CD127-/low gate. One entry per CDR3 protein results from TCRdb running MiXCR on the 5' RACE reads. The sample yields 35,000 to 45,000 distinct CDR3 sequences, 22% seen once. Specimen: Tregs sorted from a lymph node. Receptors originate from a female donor with breast cancer.

The table lists this clonotype with many counts. Here the CDR3 reads CASILQGDSYNEQFF. DNA for the CDR3: TGTGCCAGCATTTTACAGGGTGACTCCTACAATGAGCAGTTCTTC. The V call is TRBV6-1, the J call TRBJ2-1, with D possibly matching TRBD1 (6 bases). The CDR3 loop spans 15 amino acids. Trimming left V 7 bases short and J 0 bases short, with 13 bases between. Germline lookup yields CDR1 MNHNS and CDR2 SASEGT.

This clonotype was observed many times. The chain combines TRBV6-1 with TRBJ2-1; D not resolved. Germline CDR1 is MNHNS and CDR2 is SASEGT. V was shortened by 10 bases and J by 6 bases, with 19 bases between the two germline ends. The CDR3 extends over 14 amino acids. CDR3: CATFKQPELNEQFF. The DNA of the CDR3 is TGTGCCACTTTTAAACAACCAGAGCTCAATGAGCAGTTCTTC.

This clonotype was seen a handful of times. The V call is TRBV3-1, the J call TRBJ2-7, with 9 bases matching TRBD2. V shed 1 base and J 1 base; nucleotides not matched to a gene: 5. The CDR3 loop spans 16 amino acids. Looked up from germline, CDR1 is LGHDT and CDR2 is YNNKEL (reference sequence). The CDR3 reads CASSQALLAGSYEQYF. CDR3 sequence (DNA): TGTGCCAGCAGCCAAGCCCTGCTAGCGGGGTCCTACGAGCAGTACTTC.

V and J are TRBV5-6 and TRBJ2-7, with 10 bases matching TRBD1. Per germline, CDR1 SGHDT and CDR2 YYEEEE. This CDR3 has 14 amino acids. The ends lost 3 bases at V and 2 bases at J; junction bases unmatched: 2. The CDR3 DNA reads TGTGCCAGCAGCTCCGGACAGGGGGCCTACGAGCAGTACTTC. Residues: CASSSGQGAYEQYF.

By share, this clonotype counts as medium-sized. This chain joins TRBV7-8 and TRBJ1-6; no clear D. In germline, CDR1 is SGHVS, CDR2 FQNEAQ. CDR3 length: 14 amino acids. Trimming removed 1 base at V and 7 bases at J, with 8 bases between. The CDR3 loop is CASSLGGPNSPLHF. Here the CDR3 DNA reads TGTGCCAGCAGCTTAGGGGGTCCAAATTCACCCCTCCACTTT.

This chain connects TRBV5-1 to TRBJ2-1; possible D gene TRBD1, 6 bases. Germline CDR1 and CDR2: SGHRS and YFSETQ. The CDR3 runs 18 residues. Between the trimmed V and J ends, which lost 2 bases and 0 bases, there was a span of 18 bases. Written as DNA, the CDR3 is TGCGCCAGCAGCTTAAGACCGACAGGAGAAAGCTCCTACAATGAGCAGTTCTTC. Protein product: CASSLRPTGESSYNEQFF.

J is TRBJ2-1 and V is TRBV5-1; 8 positions match TRBD1. The V segment lost 3 bases and the J segment 7 bases; nucleotides outside the gene matches: 9. The CDR3 consists of 15 residues. Germline lookup yields CDR1 SGHRS and CDR2 YFSETQ. CDR3 sequence: CASSWEDRARNEQFF. The CDR3 bases are TGCGCCAGCAGCTGGGAGGACAGGGCGAGGAATGAGCAGTTCTTC.

At least ten counts were recorded for this clonotype. V gene TRBV6-1 combines with J gene TRBJ2-3; D ambiguous. Germline-derived CDR1 and CDR2 are MNHNS and SASEGT. CDR3 length: 13 amino acids. Trimming left V 2 bases short and J 4 bases short, with 7 bases between. CDR3 bases: TGTGCCAGCAGTGAACTAGACCCAGATACGCAGTATTTT. It yields the protein CASSELDPDTQYF.

This clonotype was seen only once. The final CDR3 position lacks the conserved phenylalanine or tryptophan, pointing to a likely read error. The gene calls are TRBV11-2 and TRBJ2-7; D call uncertain. In germline, CDR1 is SGHAT, CDR2 FQNNGV. The CDR3 runs to 15 residues. V lost 2 bases to trimming and J lost 9 bases, with 20 bases between them. CDR3 loop: CASSLTRTVAFWQYY. The CDR3, as DNA: TGTGCCAGCAGCTTAACCCGGACCGTGGCGTTCTGGCAGTACTAC.

This clonotype was observed a few times. The V call is TRBV2, the J call TRBJ1-1; D perhaps matches TRBD1 (5 bases). Germline CDR1 SNHLY, CDR2 FYNNEI. Trimming stripped 3 bases from V and 5 bases from J, with 19 bases between. The CDR3 covers 16 residues. As DNA, the CDR3 is TGTGCCAGCAGTGACGCGGGACGCATAAAGGGGACTGAAGCTTTCTTT. This gives the protein CASSDAGRIKGTEAFF.

This clonotype is termed medium-sized. This chain links TRBV4-1 with TRBJ2-5; D is ambiguous. Per the germline V gene, CDR1 is MGHRA and CDR2 is YSYEKL. V was clipped by 1 base and J by 5 bases, with 8 bases between them. CDR3 length equals 13 residues. CDR3 sequence reads: CASSQGPLETQYF. As DNA, the CDR3 is TGCGCCAGCAGCCAAGGCCCACTGGAGACCCAGTACTTC.

This clonotype appeared a few times. This chain connects TRBV27 to TRBJ1-1, with D possibly matching TRBD1 (5 bases). The germline V gene has CDR1 MNHEY and CDR2 SMNVEV (reference sequence). V lost 6 bases and J lost 12, with 14 bases in between. The CDR3 runs to 11 residues. The CDR3 region is CASRGPLGPFF. The DNA for the CDR3 is TGTGCCAGCAGGGGACCCCTCGGGCCTTTCTTT.

This clonotype showed up just a few times. This chain uses TRBV20-1 with TRBJ2-1, with TRBD2 matching 10 bases. CDR1 and CDR2 (germline): DFQATT, SNEGSKA (reference sequence). Germline trimming cut 1 base from V and 6 bases from J; bases unmatched to any gene: 0. CDR3 size: 13 residues. The CDR3 nucleotides read TGCAGTGCTAGAGGACTAGCGGGCAATGAGCAGTTCTTC. Protein product: CSARGLAGNEQFF.

This clonotype was seen ten or more times. The rearrangement uses TRBV7-2 and TRBJ2-7; D unclear. This CDR3 has 14 amino acids. CDR1 is SGHTA, CDR2 FQGNSA, per germline. V was clipped by 0 bases and J by 6 bases, with 12 bases between them. CDR3 nucleotides: TGTGCCAGCAGCTTAGCGGTCCAGTCGGTCGAGCAGTACTTC. This sequence encodes CASSLAVQSVEQYF.

This clonotype was picked up many times. Written as DNA, the CDR3 is TGCGCCAGCAGATACGAAAGCGGGGCCACTGAAGCTTTCTTT. Translation: CASRYESGATEAFF. This chain joins TRBV5-1 and TRBJ1-1; D is possibly TRBD1 (5 bases). Per the germline V gene, CDR1 is SGHRS and CDR2 is YFSETQ. The CDR3 has 14 amino acids. The V end was cut by 5 bases, the J end by 4 bases, with 15 bases between.

This clonotype was seen a few times. This chain joins TRBV27 and TRBJ1-5; weak D call: TRBD1 (6 bases). The germline V gene encodes CDR1 MNHEY and CDR2 SMNVEV (reference sequence). V was trimmed by 6 bases and J by 2 bases, leaving 14 bases between them. This CDR3 has 15 residues. The DNA of the CDR3 is TGTGCCAGCAGATACACAGGGAATGGCAATCAGCCCCAGCATTTT. Its protein product is CASRYTGNGNQPQHF.

The CDR3: CSAVSSATDTQYF. The CDR3 nucleotides read TGCAGTGCGGTTTCTAGCGCCACAGATACGCAGTATTTT. V gene TRBV20-1 combines with J gene TRBJ2-3; tentative D call: TRBD2 (6 bases). The CDR3 runs 13 residues. Trimming cost V 6 bases and J 2 bases, with 12 bases left between them. Germline V gene sequence: CDR1 DFQATT, CDR2 SNEGSKA (reference sequence).

In this sample, this clonotype turned up a few times. The gene calls are TRBV20-1 and TRBJ2-7; TRBD2 aligns across 14 bases. CDR1 DFQATT and CDR2 SNEGSKA come from the germline V gene (reference sequence). With V trimmed by 0 bases and J by 6 bases, 7 bases remained unmatched. CDR3 size: 16 residues. Here the CDR3 DNA reads TGCAGTGCTAGAGATCTGGAGGGACTAGCGGGAGCCGAGCAGTACTTC. This codes for CSARDLEGLAGAEQYF.

This clonotype came up many times. V gene TRBV6-2 or TRBV6-3 combines with J gene TRBJ1-5, with D uncertain. Germline V gene sequence: CDR1 MNHEY, CDR2 SVGEGT. The CDR3 loop spans 13 amino acids. The V gene lost 2 bases and the J gene lost 4 bases, with 6 bases spanning the gap. CDR3 nucleotide sequence: TGTGCCAGCAGTTACGCTGTAAATCAGCCCCAGCATTTT. Translated, it gives CASSYAVNQPQHF.

This clonotype was seen a few times. The chain has TRBV20-1 and TRBJ2-7; D assignment may be TRBD1 or TRBD2 (5 bases each). Germline CDR1 DFQATT, CDR2 SNEGSKA (reference sequence). Trimming removed 6 bases at V and 3 bases at J, with 15 bases between. The CDR3 contains 13 residues. The CDR3, as DNA: TGCAGTGCCCGACTCGGGGCAAACTACGAGCAGTACTTC. The encoded protein is CSARLGANYEQYF.